This record concerns one T cell receptor (beta chain) sequence. Its antigen remains unidentified. No base quality values were provided; no much bigger clone lies one nucleotide off. The data were obtained in a study of OX40 agonist ivuxolimab in advanced cancers. Context from the whole study: Ivuxolimab, which targeted the costimulatory receptor OX40 (CD134), was an agonistic, fully human IgG2 monoclonal antibody. Intravenous ivuxolimab was administered to patients every 2 weeks at six dose levels: 0.01, 0.1, 0.3, 1.5, 3 and 10 mg/kg. Patients were allowed to have had prior anti-PD-1, anti-PD-L1 or anti-CTLA-4 therapy, and approximately 40% of the dose-escalation patients had been treated with checkpoint inhibitors. Peripheral TCRbeta sequencing was intended to test whether TCR sequence diversity was altered and clonal T-cell expansion was caused by ivuxolimab. The paper describes the monotherapy dose-escalation part (N of about 55 patients) of the phase I trial of ivuxolimab. Of the roughly 53 patients in dose escalation, approximately 20 had hepatocellular carcinoma, some 15 had melanoma, 9 had renal cell carcinoma and 9 had head and neck cancer. Partial responses occurred in three dose-escalation patients: two with cutaneous melanoma and one with hepatocellular carcinoma. The dose-escalation cohort was 82.7% male with a mean age of about 58 years, ranging from about 20 to 85. Findings and caveats that apply to the study as a whole: In the 0.1-3.0 mg/kg groups, partial responders were among the patients with the lowest normalized peripheral clonal expansion, particularly in CD8+ T cells. Clonal expansion of both CD4+ and CD8+ blood T cells was observed from baseline to week 6 at doses 0.1 to 3.0 mg/kg. On average, CD8+ T cells showed more expanded clones than CD4+ T cells after ivuxolimab. Which antigens the clonally expanded peripheral T cells were specific for was not determined. Low levels of normalized T-cell clonal expansion were also seen in some nonresponding patients.

Genomic DNA was isolated from the sorted cells so that the TCRbeta CDR3 region could be sequenced. TCRbeta CDR3 regions were sequenced using the immunoSEQ Assay. TCRdb took over this immuneACCESS table, retaining in-frame rearrangements with V and J assigned. Such tables are incomplete; in checked studies, under half of the missing clones stem from an unresolved V gene, and the remainder is unexplained. In all, the sample holds under 150,000 clones, and under 95% of those were seen once. The ten biggest clones cover roughly 1% of the sample. The trial excluded patients who had a history of autoimmune disease or who were on systemic immunosuppression. In every dose cohort, peripheral blood was drawn for TCR sequencing at baseline, cycle 4 day 1, and cycle 7 day 1. Samples were obtained from an open-label, multicenter, first-in-human phase I dose-escalation trial of ivuxolimab. The trial enrolled adults with locally advanced or metastatic head and neck squamous cell, hepatocellular, melanoma or renal cell carcinoma. Before TCR sequencing, CD4+ T cells and CD8+ T cells were sorted from peripheral blood as separate populations.

Taken from cysteine to phenylalanine, the CDR3 has 14 residues. Only the CDR3 part of the read is kept: 42 bases, read in frame from the first base. Between the V and J ends, shortened by 4 bases and 2 bases respectively, the junction contains 13 bases. CDR1 and CDR2 (SGDLS, YYNGEE) derive from the germline V gene. The TCR originated in an adult with an advanced solid tumor such as melanoma, head and neck, liver or kidney cancer. The chain uses TRBV9 and TRBJ2-7, with a weak D call of TRBD2 (6 bases match). Sequences were derived from CD4+ or CD8+ T cells sorted from blood, sampled in a trial of the OX40 agonist ivuxolimab. The base sequence is TGTGCCAGCAGCCCCCAGGGACTGCCCTACGAGCAGTACTTC. This is translated as CASSPQGLPYEQYF.